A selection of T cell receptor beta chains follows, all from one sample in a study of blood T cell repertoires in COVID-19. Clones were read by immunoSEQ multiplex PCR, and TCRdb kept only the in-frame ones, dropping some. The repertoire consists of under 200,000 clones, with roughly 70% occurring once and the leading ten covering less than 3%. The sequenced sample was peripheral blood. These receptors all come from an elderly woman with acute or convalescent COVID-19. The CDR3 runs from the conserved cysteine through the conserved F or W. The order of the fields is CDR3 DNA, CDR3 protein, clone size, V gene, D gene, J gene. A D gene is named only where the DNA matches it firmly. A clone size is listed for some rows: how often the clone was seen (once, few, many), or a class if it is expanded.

cdr3_nt: TGTGCCACCCTGGACTATTCAGATACGCAGTATTTT; cdr3_aa: CATLDYSDTQYF; clone_size: .; v_call: TRBV24-1; d_call: .; j_call: TRBJ2-3
cdr3_nt: TGTGCCAGCGCCGGGACTAGAAGCACAGATACGCAGTATTTT; cdr3_aa: CASAGTRSTDTQYF; clone_size: .; v_call: TRBV9; d_call: TRBD2; j_call: TRBJ2-3
cdr3_nt: TGTGCCAGCAGCCGGGGTGGCGGGAGCGTCAACGAGCAGTACTTC; cdr3_aa: CASSRGGGSVNEQYF; clone_size: .; v_call: TRBV5-4; d_call: TRBD2; j_call: TRBJ2-7
cdr3_nt: TGTGCCAGCAGCCCGCACGGCGGTTGGGTCTACAATGAGCAGTTCTTC; cdr3_aa: CASSPHGGWVYNEQFF; clone_size: .; v_call: TRBV14; d_call: .; j_call: TRBJ2-1
cdr3_nt: TGCGCCAGCAGTAGGGCCAGCGGGAACACCGGGGAGCTGTTTTTT; cdr3_aa: CASSRASGNTGELFF; clone_size: .; v_call: TRBV5-1; d_call: .; j_call: TRBJ2-2
cdr3_nt: TGTGCCAGCAGCGTAGGAGGGGGCGGCAATCAGCCCCAGCATTTT; cdr3_aa: CASSVGGGGNQPQHF; clone_size: .; v_call: TRBV9; d_call: TRBD1; j_call: TRBJ1-5
cdr3_nt: TGTGCCAGTACTAAGAGCGGGATTAGCTCCTACGAGCAGTACTTC; cdr3_aa: CASTKSGISSYEQYF; clone_size: .; v_call: TRBV19; d_call: TRBD2; j_call: TRBJ2-7
cdr3_nt: TGTGCCAGCAGCCGGGGGGGCGGCTACACCTTC; cdr3_aa: CASSRGGGYTF; clone_size: .; v_call: TRBV3-1/TRBV3-2; d_call: .; j_call: TRBJ1-2
cdr3_nt: TGTGCCAGCAGTTTATGGGACAGGGTGAACACTGAAGCTTTCTTT; cdr3_aa: CASSLWDRVNTEAFF; clone_size: .; v_call: TRBV28; d_call: TRBD1; j_call: TRBJ1-1
cdr3_nt: TGTGCCAGCAGTGGCCCTAGAGGGAACGAGCAGTACTTC; cdr3_aa: CASSGPRGNEQYF; clone_size: .; v_call: TRBV28; d_call: .; j_call: TRBJ2-7
cdr3_nt: TGTGCCAGCAATCGACGGGGTCTTCACAATGAGCAGTTCTTC; cdr3_aa: CASNRRGLHNEQFF; clone_size: once; v_call: TRBV28; d_call: .; j_call: TRBJ2-1
cdr3_nt: TGTGCCAGCAGCCCAGGGCCGGGAGGGGACAATCAGCCCCAGCATTTT; cdr3_aa: CASSPGPGGDNQPQHF; clone_size: .; v_call: TRBV7-2; d_call: .; j_call: TRBJ1-5
cdr3_nt: TGTGCCAGCTCCCACGGGGGCCTAGCGGGAGGGCCGGAGACCCAGTACTTC; cdr3_aa: CASSHGGLAGGPETQYF; clone_size: .; v_call: TRBV18; d_call: TRBD2; j_call: TRBJ2-5
cdr3_nt: TGTGCCAGCAGCCCACTAGCGGGCACACCCTACGAGCAGTACTTC; cdr3_aa: CASSPLAGTPYEQYF; clone_size: .; v_call: TRBV21-1; d_call: .; j_call: TRBJ2-7
cdr3_nt: TGTGCCAGCAGCTTGGCCCGGGACAGGGTAACAGATACGCAGTATTTT; cdr3_aa: CASSLARDRVTDTQYF; clone_size: .; v_call: TRBV5-4; d_call: TRBD1; j_call: TRBJ2-3
cdr3_nt: TGTGCCAGCAGCCAAGAAAAAGGGGCGTGGGGTAGTAACACTGAAGCTTTCTTT; cdr3_aa: CASSQEKGAWGSNTEAFF; clone_size: .; v_call: TRBV3-1/TRBV3-2; d_call: .; j_call: TRBJ1-1
cdr3_nt: TGTGCCAGCAGCTTACTAGATTTGCAAGAGACCCAGTACTTC; cdr3_aa: CASSLLDLQETQYF; clone_size: .; v_call: TRBV7-2; d_call: .; j_call: TRBJ2-5
cdr3_nt: TGTGCCAGCAGCAAAACAGGGGCCACTGAAGCTTTCTTT; cdr3_aa: CASSKTGATEAFF; clone_size: .; v_call: TRBV3-1/TRBV3-2; d_call: TRBD1; j_call: TRBJ1-1
cdr3_nt: TGTGCCAGCAGGGCGGGACTTAGCACAGATACGCAGTATTTT; cdr3_aa: CASRAGLSTDTQYF; clone_size: .; v_call: TRBV6-5; d_call: .; j_call: TRBJ2-3
cdr3_nt: TGTGCCAGCAGTTTCGACAGGGTTCCCTCTTATGGCTACACCTTC; cdr3_aa: CASSFDRVPSYGYTF; clone_size: few; v_call: TRBV6-2/TRBV6-3; d_call: TRBD1; j_call: TRBJ1-2
cdr3_nt: TGTGCCACCAAAGGGCAGGGGGCGCTTGGAAACACCATATATTTT; cdr3_aa: CATKGQGALGNTIYF; clone_size: .; v_call: TRBV10-3; d_call: TRBD1; j_call: TRBJ1-3
cdr3_nt: TGTGCCAGCAGCTTAGGTGGGACTAGCGGGGTGAATGAGCAGTTCTTC; cdr3_aa: CASSLGGTSGVNEQFF; clone_size: few; v_call: TRBV5-4; d_call: TRBD2; j_call: TRBJ2-1
cdr3_nt: TGTGCCAGCTCGGGGACTGACAGACTCTACGAGCAGTACTTC; cdr3_aa: CASSGTDRLYEQYF; clone_size: few; v_call: TRBV18; d_call: .; j_call: TRBJ2-7
cdr3_nt: TGTGCCTGGAGTTCCAGGGTAACCTCACCCCTCCACTTT; cdr3_aa: CAWSSRVTSPLHF; clone_size: .; v_call: TRBV30; d_call: .; j_call: TRBJ1-6
cdr3_nt: TGTGCCAGCAGCCAAGATCTCCCTAGCGGGAGAAACGAGCAGTACTTC; cdr3_aa: CASSQDLPSGRNEQYF; clone_size: few; v_call: TRBV3-1/TRBV3-2; d_call: TRBD2; j_call: TRBJ2-7
cdr3_nt: TGTGCCAGCAGCTCACAGGGGGCGATTACCTATGGCTACACCTTC; cdr3_aa: CASSSQGAITYGYTF; clone_size: many; v_call: TRBV3-1/TRBV3-2; d_call: TRBD1; j_call: TRBJ1-2
cdr3_nt: TGTGCCAGCAGCTCCGACAGGAGTCCGGGCGAGCAGTACTTC; cdr3_aa: CASSSDRSPGEQYF; clone_size: .; v_call: TRBV13; d_call: .; j_call: TRBJ2-7
cdr3_nt: TGTGCCAGCAGCTTATCGTCACTTAGCAATCAGCCCCAGCATTTT; cdr3_aa: CASSLSSLSNQPQHF; clone_size: .; v_call: TRBV11-2; d_call: .; j_call: TRBJ1-5
cdr3_nt: TGTGCCAGCAGTGAAAATATAGGGGGTTACGAGCAGTACTTC; cdr3_aa: CASSENIGGYEQYF; clone_size: .; v_call: TRBV6-1; d_call: .; j_call: TRBJ2-7
cdr3_nt: TGTGCCAGTAGTATACTCGGGGAAGGCGGCGGGGAGCTGTTTTTT; cdr3_aa: CASSILGEGGGELFF; clone_size: .; v_call: TRBV19; d_call: .; j_call: TRBJ2-2
cdr3_nt: TGTGCCAGCTCACCACCGTCGGGACAGGGGCTCTCTGAAGCTTTCTTT; cdr3_aa: CASSPPSGQGLSEAFF; clone_size: .; v_call: TRBV18; d_call: TRBD1; j_call: TRBJ1-1
cdr3_nt: TGTGCCAGCAGCTTCGGAGCACGGGAACTTGATGAGCAGTTCTTC; cdr3_aa: CASSFGARELDEQFF; clone_size: few; v_call: TRBV5-6; d_call: .; j_call: TRBJ2-1
cdr3_nt: TGTGCCAGTAGTATACCAGGGGTTCATCAGGGCATTCAGTACTTC; cdr3_aa: CASSIPGVHQGIQYF; clone_size: .; v_call: TRBV19; d_call: .; j_call: TRBJ2-4
cdr3_nt: TGTGCCAGCAGCCCAACAGGGAGGGACACTGAAGCTTTCTTT; cdr3_aa: CASSPTGRDTEAFF; clone_size: once; v_call: TRBV5-5; d_call: .; j_call: TRBJ1-1
cdr3_nt: TGTGCCAGCAGTCGGTCGGACAGGGACGAGCATTTT; cdr3_aa: CASSRSDRDEHF; clone_size: few; v_call: TRBV12-3/TRBV12-4; d_call: TRBD1; j_call: TRBJ1-5
cdr3_nt: TGTGCCAGCAGTTTGAGGGTGAGAGCCTACAATGAGCAGTTCTTC; cdr3_aa: CASSLRVRAYNEQFF; clone_size: once; v_call: TRBV28; d_call: .; j_call: TRBJ2-1
cdr3_nt: TGCAGTGCTTCCCTTGCGGATGAGCAGTTCTTC; cdr3_aa: CSASLADEQFF; clone_size: .; v_call: TRBV20-1; d_call: .; j_call: TRBJ2-1
cdr3_nt: TGCGCCAGCAGCTGGGGGGGTCGCGGCAACACCATATATTTT; cdr3_aa: CASSWGGRGNTIYF; clone_size: .; v_call: TRBV5-1; d_call: .; j_call: TRBJ1-3
cdr3_nt: TGTGCCAGCAGTTTATCAGGCCCGGGACAGGGCCTCACGAGTTCACCCCTCCACTTT; cdr3_aa: CASSLSGPGQGLTSSPLHF; clone_size: .; v_call: TRBV27; d_call: TRBD1; j_call: TRBJ1-6
cdr3_nt: TGTGCCAGCAGCCTACTAGCGGGAAGTACAGATACGCAGTATTTT; cdr3_aa: CASSLLAGSTDTQYF; clone_size: .; v_call: TRBV6-5; d_call: TRBD2; j_call: TRBJ2-3
cdr3_nt: TGTGCCAGCATGGGGGCTAAGAGGACCCAGTACTTC; cdr3_aa: CASMGAKRTQYF; clone_size: .; v_call: TRBV27; d_call: .; j_call: TRBJ2-5
cdr3_nt: TGTGCCGGAGTTTTAGCGGTAGCCAAAAACATTCAGTACTTC; cdr3_aa: CAGVLAVAKNIQYF; clone_size: .; v_call: TRBV27; d_call: .; j_call: TRBJ2-4
cdr3_nt: TGTGCCAGCAGTTCCCGAAGGGGGTCGGCCCGTAATGAAAAACTGTTTTTT; cdr3_aa: CASSSRRGSARNEKLFF; clone_size: few; v_call: TRBV28; d_call: .; j_call: TRBJ1-4
cdr3_nt: TGTGCCAGCAGTGGGTTTCAACGGGAACCTTACAATGAGCAGTTCTTC; cdr3_aa: CASSGFQREPYNEQFF; clone_size: .; v_call: TRBV6-1; d_call: .; j_call: TRBJ2-1
cdr3_nt: TGTGCCAGCAGGGGACTGACGATTAGCACAGATACGCAGTATTTT; cdr3_aa: CASRGLTISTDTQYF; clone_size: .; v_call: TRBV11-2; d_call: .; j_call: TRBJ2-3
cdr3_nt: TGCGCCAGCAGCTTGGAGGGGACAACAGGCGACGAGCAGTACTTC; cdr3_aa: CASSLEGTTGDEQYF; clone_size: few; v_call: TRBV5-1; d_call: .; j_call: TRBJ2-7
cdr3_nt: TGCGCCAGCAGCTTGGCGGGGGAAGGCAATCAGCCCCAGCATTTT; cdr3_aa: CASSLAGEGNQPQHF; clone_size: .; v_call: TRBV5-1; d_call: .; j_call: TRBJ1-5
cdr3_nt: TGTGCCAGCAGCAGACAAGGCAATGAGCAGTTCTTC; cdr3_aa: CASSRQGNEQFF; clone_size: .; v_call: TRBV3-1/TRBV3-2; d_call: .; j_call: TRBJ2-1
cdr3_nt: TGTGCCAGCAGCTCAAGGGACAGCCGGTATAGCAATCAGCCCCAGCATTTT; cdr3_aa: CASSSRDSRYSNQPQHF; clone_size: .; v_call: TRBV7-2; d_call: TRBD1; j_call: TRBJ1-5
cdr3_nt: TGTGCCAGCAGCTCCCCAGGCATCCTGGTCACTGAAGCTTTCTTT; cdr3_aa: CASSSPGILVTEAFF; clone_size: .; v_call: TRBV7-2; d_call: .; j_call: TRBJ1-1
cdr3_nt: TGTGCCAGCAGTTTATCGATGGCGGGGAGCTATGGCTACACCTTC; cdr3_aa: CASSLSMAGSYGYTF; clone_size: .; v_call: TRBV27; d_call: .; j_call: TRBJ1-2
cdr3_nt: TGTGCCAGTACCAGCACAGGGATGGGAGACAATGAGCAGTTCTTC; cdr3_aa: CASTSTGMGDNEQFF; clone_size: once; v_call: TRBV19; d_call: .; j_call: TRBJ2-1
cdr3_nt: TGCGCCAGCATCCTGGGGGACAGGGAGGACACCGGGGAGCTGTTTTTT; cdr3_aa: CASILGDREDTGELFF; clone_size: .; v_call: TRBV5-1; d_call: TRBD1; j_call: TRBJ2-2